This T cell receptor (beta chain) was captured in a study of Graves' ophthalmopathy and Graves' hyperthyroidism. As for the study in general: The collection of peripheral blood took place at initial diagnosis, before any treatment. Study-level points and caveats: Sensitivity of 60% to 71% and specificity of about 72% were achieved by the model that predicted ophthalmopathy progression.

The sample holds many counts of this clonotype. Its antigen is undetermined. V was cut by 5 bases and J by 6 bases, with 11 bases left in between. This CDR3 is built from 14 residues. Researchers took RNA transcripts and amplified TCR beta CDR3 regions from them. A first-round RT-PCR used HTBI primers, followed by a second-round multiplex PCR. TCRdb redid the calling of the multiplex PCR reads with MiXCR, one entry per CDR3 protein. The table lists approximately 380,000 distinct CDR3 sequences, over 20% of them singletons, with approximately 3% in the top ten. The chain carries TRBV12-3 or TRBV12-4 and TRBJ1-6, with no clear D. This TCR derives from a woman younger than 30 with stable Graves' hyperthyroidism. The sequenced material came from peripheral blood. CDR3 in DNA: TGTGCCAGCAGTCCGCGACAAGTTAATTCACCCCTCCACTTT. This translates into CASSPRQVNSPLHF.